This T cell receptor (beta chain) was recovered during a study of blood T cell repertoires in COVID-19. Produced via immunoSEQ multiplex PCR; TCRdb's table is partial and in-frame only. Among some 210,000 clones listed, approximately 80% were seen once. Clinical history reported by participants formed the basis on which cohorts were assigned. The CDR3 sequence is 12 residues long. The V gene lost 0 bases and the J gene lost 5 bases, with 5 bases spanning the gap. Germline loops: CDR1 SGHRS, CDR2 YFSETQ. The sequence was collected from a man aged 35-49 years who had recovered from COVID-19. The chain is built from TRBV5-1 and TRBJ2-5, with D unresolved. The material sequenced was PBMCs or T cells enriched from blood (not recorded which). The CDR3 DNA follows: TGCGCCAGCAGCTTGGATTCGGAGACCCAGTACTTC. As protein: CASSLDSETQYF.